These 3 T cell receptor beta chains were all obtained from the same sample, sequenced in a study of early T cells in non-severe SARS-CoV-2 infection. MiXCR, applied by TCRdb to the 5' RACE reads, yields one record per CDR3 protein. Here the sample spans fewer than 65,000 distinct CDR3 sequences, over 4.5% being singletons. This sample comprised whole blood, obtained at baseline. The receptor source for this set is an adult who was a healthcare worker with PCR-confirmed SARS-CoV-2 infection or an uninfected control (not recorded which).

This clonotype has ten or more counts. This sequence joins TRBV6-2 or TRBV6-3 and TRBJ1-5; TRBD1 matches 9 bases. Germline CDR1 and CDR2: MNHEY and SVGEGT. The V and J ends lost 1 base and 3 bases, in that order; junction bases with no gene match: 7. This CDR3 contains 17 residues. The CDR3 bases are TGTGCCAGCAGTTACTTACGGACAGGGGCCGACAATCAGCCCCAGCATTTT. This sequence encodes CASSYLRTGADNQPQHF.

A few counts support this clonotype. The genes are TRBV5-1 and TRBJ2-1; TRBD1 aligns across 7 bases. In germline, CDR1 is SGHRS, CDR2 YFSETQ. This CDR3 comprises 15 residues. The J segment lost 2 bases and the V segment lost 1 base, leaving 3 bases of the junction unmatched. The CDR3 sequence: CASSLRGQAYNEQFF. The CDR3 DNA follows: TGCGCCAGCAGCTTGAGAGGACAGGCCTACAATGAGCAGTTCTTC.

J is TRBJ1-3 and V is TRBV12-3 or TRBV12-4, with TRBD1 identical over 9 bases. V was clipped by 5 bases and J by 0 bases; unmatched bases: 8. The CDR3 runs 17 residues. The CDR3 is CASSPGTGIASGNTIYF. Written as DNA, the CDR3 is TGTGCCAGCAGTCCCGGGACAGGGATCGCCTCTGGAAACACCATATATTTT.